A selection of T cell receptor beta chains follows, all from one sample in a study of T cells in Graves' hyperthyroidism and ophthalmopathy. Using its own MiXCR run on the multiplex PCR reads, TCRdb lists one record per CDR3 protein. The sample lists some 460,000 distinct CDR3 sequences, 15% to 19% seen once, with 7.5% to 8% in the top ten. Sample: blood. All receptors come from a woman between 18 and 29 years old with Graves' hyperthyroidism. Each CDR3 is given with its conserved first and last residue.

CDR3 protein: CSARPPIGNKAQYF
J gene: TRBJ2-3
V gene: TRBV20-1

CDR3 protein: CASRASGSVYEQFF
J gene: TRBJ2-1
V gene: TRBV12-3/TRBV12-4

CDR3 protein: CASSPRQAQNQPQHF
J gene: TRBJ1-5
V gene: TRBV19

CDR3 protein: CASSLKGGGQETQYF
J gene: TRBJ2-5
V gene: TRBV13

CDR3 protein: CASSEAARADIQYF
J gene: TRBJ2-4
V gene: TRBV6-1

CDR3 protein: CASSSQSGQETQYF
J gene: TRBJ2-5
V gene: TRBV27

CDR3 protein: CSARGLAGPRGETQYF
J gene: TRBJ2-5
V gene: TRBV20-1

CDR3 protein: CAISQAGANEQFF
J gene: TRBJ2-1
V gene: TRBV10-3

CDR3 protein: CASRDPGLAETQYF
J gene: TRBJ2-5
V gene: TRBV11-2

CDR3 protein: CASSQVAVAIKQPQHF
J gene: TRBJ1-5
V gene: TRBV5-1

CDR3 protein: CASSLAENSPLHF
J gene: TRBJ1-6
V gene: TRBV11-2

CDR3 protein: CATSDHSGNTGELFF
J gene: TRBJ2-2
V gene: TRBV24-1

CDR3 protein: CATSSQGPGETQYF
J gene: TRBJ2-5
V gene: TRBV15

CDR3 protein: CSASGLDLLREQYF
J gene: TRBJ2-7
V gene: TRBV20-1

CDR3 protein: CASSLWQGASGDEQYF
J gene: TRBJ2-7
V gene: TRBV7-9

CDR3 protein: CASSPWGVGNTGELFF
J gene: TRBJ2-2
V gene: TRBV7-2

CDR3 protein: CASSLIAGTSDEQFF
J gene: TRBJ2-1
V gene: TRBV7-6

CDR3 protein: CASSSRDREGSYTF
J gene: TRBJ1-2
V gene: TRBV11-3

CDR3 protein: CASRTGTSSGYEQFF
J gene: TRBJ2-1
V gene: TRBV6-2/TRBV6-3

CDR3 protein: CASSLLAGAPGNEQFF
J gene: TRBJ2-1
V gene: TRBV5-1

CDR3 protein: CSVRRGTDGNTIYF
J gene: TRBJ1-3
V gene: TRBV29-1

CDR3 protein: CAGSQERTGLIHEQFF
J gene: TRBJ2-1
V gene: TRBV4-1

CDR3 protein: CASSQDGSGRNSGANVLTF
J gene: TRBJ2-6
V gene: TRBV4-1

CDR3 protein: CASNWGGRNTEAFF
J gene: TRBJ1-1
V gene: TRBV27

CDR3 protein: CASSLAAGADTQYF
J gene: TRBJ2-3
V gene: TRBV12-3/TRBV12-4

CDR3 protein: CASSPDGGRDTGELFF
J gene: TRBJ2-2
V gene: TRBV5-1

CDR3 protein: CASSYSRTAGGVEQFF
J gene: TRBJ2-1
V gene: TRBV6-6

CDR3 protein: CASSQDQSRGGTYEQYF
J gene: TRBJ2-7
V gene: TRBV4-1

CDR3 protein: CASSLSAGYGYTF
J gene: TRBJ1-2
V gene: TRBV28

CDR3 protein: CPSSPLDRATQYF
J gene: TRBJ2-3
V gene: TRBV6-1

CDR3 protein: CASSFLPTGGRGQPQHF
J gene: TRBJ1-5
V gene: TRBV5-1

CDR3 protein: CASRGRWTSGYEQYF
J gene: TRBJ2-7
V gene: TRBV27

CDR3 protein: CASTGTSTDTQYF
J gene: TRBJ2-3
V gene: TRBV2

CDR3 protein: CASGWPGQAYGYTF
J gene: TRBJ1-2
V gene: TRBV12-5

CDR3 protein: CASSLSAGPDTQYF
J gene: TRBJ2-3
V gene: TRBV27

CDR3 protein: CASSDWAGATSNYGYTF
J gene: TRBJ1-2
V gene: TRBV10-2

CDR3 protein: CAWRGGLRTDTQYF
J gene: TRBJ2-3
V gene: TRBV30

CDR3 protein: CASSWGTSGDPNTGELFF
J gene: TRBJ2-2
V gene: TRBV5-1

CDR3 protein: CASRTQGYSNQPQHF
J gene: TRBJ1-5
V gene: TRBV28

CDR3 protein: CASSFPGGVAGGVTSTDTQYF
J gene: TRBJ2-3
V gene: TRBV28

CDR3 protein: CAWSVHSGGPAGYTF
J gene: TRBJ1-2
V gene: TRBV30

CDR3 protein: CASSGGTGGNQPQHF
J gene: TRBJ1-5
V gene: TRBV9

CDR3 protein: CASSQSLPVSYEQYF
J gene: TRBJ2-7
V gene: TRBV4-1

CDR3 protein: CSARRVSTEAFF
J gene: TRBJ1-1
V gene: TRBV20-1

CDR3 protein: CAIIRGGPDTGELFF
J gene: TRBJ2-2
V gene: TRBV10-3

CDR3 protein: CASSPDGLAGGNEQFF
J gene: TRBJ2-1
V gene: TRBV5-1

CDR3 protein: CASSLQVSGTGVRPYEQYF
J gene: TRBJ2-7
V gene: TRBV7-8

CDR3 protein: CASSSGRGPAYNEQYF
J gene: .
V gene: TRBV27

CDR3 protein: CASSRTSGAYSGANVLTF
J gene: TRBJ2-6
V gene: TRBV4-1

CDR3 protein: CASSQRNLAGGPGNEQFF
J gene: TRBJ2-1
V gene: TRBV7-6